This TCR beta chain originates from a study of T-cell reconstitution after alpha-beta-depleted transplantation in children. Unique molecular identifiers were used in preparing the TCRbeta library. One entry per CDR3 protein, called by TCRdb with MiXCR from the PCR reads. This sample has under 350,000 distinct CDR3 sequences, with more than 8% found just once. This CDR3 is built from 14 residues. V gave up 5 bases and J gave up 7 bases, with 15 bases separating them. The rearrangement uses TRBV12-3 or TRBV12-4 and TRBJ2-4, with D maybe TRBD2 (6 bases). This specimen consisted of PBMCs from the stem cell graft donor, obtained from the stem cell graft. The receptor was isolated from a human donor who donated a stem cell graft to a child with SCID. CDR3 coding DNA: TGTGCCAGCAGTCCGTCAATTGGGGGGAACATTCAGTACTTC. As protein: CASSPSIGGNIQYF.